The rows below give T cell receptor beta chains drawn from one sample of a study of OX40 agonist ivuxolimab in advanced cancers. Sequencing was performed with immunoSEQ multiplex PCR; in TCRdb, only in-frame clones are kept and a portion is missing. The data show tens of thousands of clones, just over 85% seen once. Sequences were derived from CD4+ or CD8+ T cells sorted from blood, sampled in a trial of the OX40 agonist ivuxolimab. These receptors were taken from an adult with an advanced solid tumor such as melanoma, head and neck, liver or kidney cancer. CDR3s include the opening cysteine and the closing phenylalanine or tryptophan. D genes are given only for firm matches. Not all rows give a size; the values are once, few, many and, for expanded clones, a class.

.	TRBV29-1	TRBJ2-1	.	TGCAGCGTTCAACGGATGCACTACTCGCGGAATGAGCAGTTCTTC	CSVQRMHYSRNEQFF
once	TRBV7-3	TRBJ2-1	TRBD2	TGTGCCAGCAGCCGGGAGACTAGCGGGAGAGCCCATGAGCAGTTCTTC	CASSRETSGRAHEQFF
.	TRBV2	TRBJ2-2	TRBD2	TGTGCCAGCAGGGCTACGGGGGGGAACACCGGGGAGCTGTTTTTT	CASRATGGNTGELFF
.	TRBV7-3	TRBJ1-6	.	TGTGCCAGCAGCTCGGGGGCCAATTCACCCCTCCACTTT	CASSSGANSPLHF
.	TRBV5-4	TRBJ2-1	TRBD2	TGTGCCAGCAGCTTGGACCCTAGCGGGAGTTACAATGAGCAGTTCTTC	CASSLDPSGSYNEQFF
.	TRBV28	TRBJ2-7	TRBD2	TGTGCCACCTGTAGCGGGGGTACAAGGTACGAGCAGTACTTC	CATCSGGTRYEQYF
.	TRBV7-9	TRBJ2-7	.	TGTGCCAGCAGCCGTTGGGAGTATGGCTACGAGCAGTACTTC	CASSRWEYGYEQYF
.	TRBV18	TRBJ1-4	.	TGTGCCAGCTCACCACGTCCCCTAGGCGGTGAAAAACTGTTTTTT	CASSPRPLGGEKLFF
once	TRBV19	TRBJ1-1	TRBD1	TGTGCCAGTAGCCCTACAGGGGGCTTGGCTTTCTTT	CASSPTGGLAFF
.	TRBV11-2	TRBJ1-6	.	TGTGCCAGCAGCTTAGATCCCGAGGATATTAGTTCACCCCTCCACTTT	CASSLDPEDISSPLHF
.	TRBV4-1	TRBJ2-7	.	TGCGCCAGCAGCCCCAAAGAAGGGGGGGCTATCTACGAGCAGTACTTC	CASSPKEGGAIYEQYF
.	TRBV9	TRBJ1-6	TRBD1	TGTGCCAGCAGTGGACAGGGACAGGGAAATTCACCCCTCCACTTT	CASSGQGQGNSPLHF
.	TRBV4-1	TRBJ2-5	TRBD2	TGCGCCAGCAGCCCTGGGACTAGCGGGGGCCGTGAGACCCAGTACTTC	CASSPGTSGGRETQYF
.	TRBV27	TRBJ1-5	.	TGTGCCAGCAGTTTATTGGGGGGGTTGCCCCAGCATTTT	CASSLLGGLPQHF
.	TRBV10-3	TRBJ2-1	.	TGTGCCATCAAGAGGGCTGGGAATGAGCAGTTCTTC	CAIKRAGNEQFF
.	TRBV6-5	TRBJ1-1	.	TGTGCCAGCAGGCCCGGTGGGGGGAACACTGAAGCTTTCTTT	CASRPGGGNTEAFF
medium-sized	TRBV7-2	TRBJ1-6	.	TGTGCCAGCAGCGCCAGGTCATCAAGCGAGGCACCCCTCCACTTT	CASSARSSSEAPLHF
few	TRBV2	TRBJ2-5	TRBD2	TGTGCCAGCAGTGAAGAAAGCGCGGGGGGGCAAGAGACCCAGTACTTC	CASSEESAGGQETQYF
.	TRBV18	TRBJ2-7	.	TGTGCCAGCTCACCACAACAGTCCCTGGATGAGCAGTACTTC	CASSPQQSLDEQYF
.	TRBV18	TRBJ2-7	TRBD2	TGTGCCAGCTCACCGGAGGGAGGGCCGAGGGAGCAGTACTTC	CASSPEGGPREQYF
.	TRBV5-3	TRBJ2-2	TRBD2	TGTGCCAGAAGCAGTTACTTCTCGGGGGGGCCTGGCACCGGGGAGCTGTTTTTT	CARSSYFSGGPGTGELFF
.	TRBV29-1	TRBJ1-2	.	TGCAGCGTTGAGCTAGCAGGGGCGGACTATGGCTACACCTTC	CSVELAGADYGYTF
.	TRBV6-4	TRBJ1-1	TRBD1	TGTGCCAGCTCCCGGACAGGGGCGCCGGGCACTGAAGCTTTCTTT	CASSRTGAPGTEAFF
.	TRBV27	TRBJ1-5	.	TGTGCCAGCAGTCGCAACAGGGAAAATCAGCCCCAGCATTTT	CASSRNRENQPQHF
.	TRBV19	TRBJ1-5	.	TGTGCCAGCCGAGGGGGGGCTCAGCCCCAGCATTTT	CASRGGAQPQHF
.	TRBV6-1	TRBJ1-5	.	TGTGCCAGCAGTGAAAGGGGCGGGAGCAATCAGCCCCAGCATTTT	CASSERGGSNQPQHF
.	TRBV7-2	TRBJ1-3	.	TGTGCCAGCAGCTTGGATACGGGACACCCGGGAAACACCATATATTTT	CASSLDTGHPGNTIYF
once	TRBV18	TRBJ2-7	.	TGTGCCAGCTACAGGGTTGTGCAGTACTTC	CASYRVVQYF
.	TRBV11-2	TRBJ2-1	.	TGTGCCAGCAGCTTCCCCCGGGACTGGGGAGTCTTC	CASSFPRDWGVF
.	TRBV5-4	TRBJ1-2	TRBD1	TGTGCCAGCAGCACCGGGACAGGGGGCACTGGCTACACCTTC	CASSTGTGGTGYTF
.	TRBV10-3	TRBJ2-2	TRBD1	TGTGCCATCAGGTTTGGACAGGGGGCCGGGGAGCTGTTTTTT	CAIRFGQGAGELFF
.	TRBV5-1	TRBJ2-1	.	TGCGCCAGCAGCTTGGACTTGAGGGGAAGCTCCTACAATGAGCAGTTCTTC	CASSLDLRGSSYNEQFF
.	TRBV6-6	TRBJ1-2	.	TGTGCCAGCAGTTACCGAAACTATGGCTACACCTTC	CASSYRNYGYTF
.	TRBV5-1	TRBJ2-1	TRBD2	TGCGCCAGCAGCTTCTCGGCGGGGGGGCTATACAATGAGCAGTTCTTC	CASSFSAGGLYNEQFF
.	TRBV25-1	TRBJ1-3	.	TGTGCCAGCAGTGAAGCCGGGAAGGGGGGAAACACCATATATTTT	CASSEAGKGGNTIYF
once	TRBV5-5	TRBJ2-7	.	TGTGCCAGCAGCTTTGGAGTGCTTGGCTCCTACGAGCAGTACTTC	CASSFGVLGSYEQYF
.	TRBV9	TRBJ1-5	.	TGTGCCAGCAGCGACTCTCAAGGGGGGGCTGTTCAGCCCCAGCATTTT	CASSDSQGGAVQPQHF
.	TRBV15	TRBJ1-3	.	TGTGCCACCAGCAGAGATCGCCCTTTATTGACTGGAAACACCATATATTTT	CATSRDRPLLTGNTIYF
.	TRBV11-3	TRBJ1-3	.	TGTGCCAGCAGCCCGACTGCCCAGCCGGGAAACACCATATATTTT	CASSPTAQPGNTIYF
.	TRBV7-9	TRBJ2-7	.	TGTGCCAGCAGTCGTACCTACGAGCAGTACTTC	CASSRTYEQYF
.	TRBV5-6	TRBJ1-2	TRBD1	TGTGCCAGCATATTCTTCGGGACAGGGACCCGAGTCGGCTACACCTTC	CASIFFGTGTRVGYTF
.	TRBV6-5	TRBJ1-2	.	TGTGCCAGCAGAAGAGGGACGGATAACTATGGCTACACCTTC	CASRRGTDNYGYTF
.	TRBV2	TRBJ2-1	.	TGTGCCAGCAGCAGCGCCAACAATGAGCAGTTCTTC	CASSSANNEQFF
.	TRBV5-5	TRBJ2-7	.	TGTGCCAGCAGCTTCGGACGGGGAACCTACGAGCAGTACTTC	CASSFGRGTYEQYF
.	TRBV5-6	TRBJ1-3	TRBD1	TGTGCCAGCAGCTGGACAGGAGTCTCTGGAAACACCATATATTTT	CASSWTGVSGNTIYF
.	TRBV5-6	TRBJ2-7	TRBD2	TGTGCCAGCAGCGCAGGACTAGCGGGGGACGAGCAGTACTTC	CASSAGLAGDEQYF
once	TRBV15	TRBJ2-3	TRBD1	TGTGCCACCAGCAGAACTACAGGGGGCGAAGATACGCAGTATTTT	CATSRTTGGEDTQYF
.	TRBV2	TRBJ2-7	.	TGTGCCAGCAGCCCCGTGAGTCAGAGCTCCTACGAGCAGTACTTC	CASSPVSQSSYEQYF
.	TRBV5-1	TRBJ1-3	.	TGCGCCAGCAGCTTGGAGGTCGCGCCCAGCTCTGGAAACACCATATATTTT	CASSLEVAPSSGNTIYF
.	TRBV6-1	TRBJ1-2	.	TGTGCCAGCAGGGGCCCCACGTGGGGCTACACCTTC	CASRGPTWGYTF
.	TRBV18	TRBJ2-7	TRBD1	TGTGCCAGCAAAACCGGGACAGCATCGGGAGAGCAGTACTTC	CASKTGTASGEQYF
few	TRBV19	TRBJ1-1	TRBD1	TGTGCCAGTAGTATCCGGGACAGAGCTTTCTTT	CASSIRDRAFF
.	TRBV7-2	TRBJ2-1	TRBD2	TGTGCCAGCAGCTCGACTAGCCGCTACAATGAGCAGTTCTTC	CASSSTSRYNEQFF
.	TRBV29-1	TRBJ2-1	.	TGCAGCGTCGGTTCCTCCAACTACAATGAGCAGTTCTTC	CSVGSSNYNEQFF
.	TRBV2	TRBJ2-5	TRBD1	TGTGCCAGCAGCGTATACAGGGGTGGAAGGGAGACCCAGTACTTC	CASSVYRGGRETQYF
.	TRBV19	TRBJ2-7	.	TGTGCCAGTAGTGCCCGAGCCGGGACCGGATACGAGCAGTACTTC	CASSARAGTGYEQYF
.	TRBV6-1	TRBJ2-1	TRBD2	TGTGCCAGCAGTGGGGGTAGCGGGGCCTACAATGAGCAGTTCTTC	CASSGGSGAYNEQFF
.	TRBV18	TRBJ1-5	.	TGTGCCAGCTCACCAAGTGGCGGGGGGAATCAGCCCCAGCATTTT	CASSPSGGGNQPQHF